The 15 T cell receptor beta chains below were found in one sample sequenced in a study of blood T cell repertoires in COVID-19. Using immunoSEQ multiplex PCR, the repertoire was profiled, and TCRdb retains in-frame clones only, with some absent. The top ten clones hold approximately 2.5% of a sample with 150,000 to 200,000 clones, around 81% of them seen once. What was sequenced was peripheral blood. These receptor sequences come from a human donor with acute or convalescent COVID-19. The donor label of this sample is uncertain.

This clone appeared once. V gene TRBV5-1 combines with J gene TRBJ1-1; possible D gene TRBD1, 6 bases. The germline V gene has CDR1 SGHRS and CDR2 YFSETQ. V was clipped by 4 bases and J by 2 bases, with 12 bases between them. The length of the CDR3 is 14 residues. CDR3 protein: CASSQRQANTEAFF. In DNA form, the CDR3 reads TGCGCCAGCAGCCAGCGACAGGCCAACACTGAAGCTTTCTTT.

Concerning this clone itself: Other DNA sequences in the same sample also yield this CDR3. The CDR3 here is CASSEGRGRGNTIYF. CDR3 nucleotide sequence: TGTGCCAGCAGTGAAGGAAGGGGAAGGGGAAACACCATATATTTT. V is TRBV6-1 and J is TRBJ1-3, with D tentatively TRBD1 (5 bases). CDR3 length: 15 residues. Trimming took off 1 base at V and 4 bases at J, with 11 bases between the two ends. The germline V gene encodes CDR1 MNHNS and CDR2 SASEGT.

The rearrangement links TRBV19 to TRBJ1-3; the D is unclear. The CDR3 extends over 11 amino acids. The V end was cut by 7 bases, the J end by 7 bases, with 8 bases between. Germline-derived CDR1 and CDR2 are LNHDA and SQIVND (reference sequence). CDR3 in DNA: TGTGCCAGTACGGGGTCTAACACCATATATTTT. This gives the protein CASTGSNTIYF.

A few counts support this clone. V and J are TRBV4-2 and TRBJ1-5, with 11 bases that match TRBD1. V shed 6 bases, J shed 7 bases, and the junction held 5 bases outside the gene matches. Germline V gene data show CDR1 as LGHNA and CDR2 as YNFKEQ. This CDR3 comprises 14 residues. CDR3 in amino acids: CASRRGQGEQPQHF. The CDR3 DNA reads TGTGCCAGCAGACGGGGACAGGGGGAACAGCCCCAGCATTTT.

This clone was seen only a few times. J is TRBJ2-7 and V is TRBV19; 7 nucleotides match TRBD1. V lost 7 bases, J lost 6 bases, and 9 bases stayed unmatched. The CDR3 has 13 residues. The germline CDR1 and CDR2 sequences are LNHDA and SQIVND (reference sequence). CDR3 coding DNA: TGTGCCAGTAAGGCCAGGGGGTCGTCCGAGCAGTACTTC. It encodes CASKARGSSEQYF.

The V gene is TRBV6-5, the J gene TRBJ1-4; D uncertain. The germline V gene encodes CDR1 MNHEY and CDR2 SVGAGI. V was cut by 7 bases and J by 0 bases, with 6 bases left in between. There are 13 residues in the CDR3. The CDR3 DNA is TGTGCCAGCAAGACTACAACTAATGAAAAACTGTTTTTT. It yields the protein CASKTTTNEKLFF.

This chain uses TRBV7-2 with TRBJ2-5, with 9 bases identical to TRBD1. The length of the CDR3 is 17 residues. V dropped 0 bases and J dropped 1; count of bases not matched to a gene: 6. Germline V CDR1 and CDR2: SGHTA, FQGNSA. The CDR3, as DNA: TGTGCCAGCAGCTTAGCCCCGGGACAGGGCCCCCAAGAGACCCAGTACTTC. Residues: CASSLAPGQGPQETQYF.

The rearrangement links TRBV29-1 to TRBJ1-2; D perhaps matches TRBD1 (5 bases). There are 15 residues in the CDR3. Germline assignment: CDR1 SQVTM and CDR2 ANQGSEA. Trimming removed 0 bases from V and 4 bases from J, with 15 bases in between. The CDR3 bases are TGCAGCGTTGAAGATCTATGGGGGGAATTCTATGGCTACACCTTC. As protein: CSVEDLWGEFYGYTF.

This sequence joins TRBV6-5 and TRBJ1-3; no firm D call. The CDR3 spans 13 residues. V was cut by 10 bases and J by 2 bases, with 12 bases left in between. Germline assignment: CDR1 MNHEY and CDR2 SVGAGI. CDR3 sequence: CATLSPPGNTIYF. The CDR3 DNA reads TGTGCCACCCTATCTCCCCCTGGAAACACCATATATTTT.

The chain carries TRBV7-2 and TRBJ2-5; 7 bases align to TRBD2. The CDR3 contains 14 residues. The germline V gene encodes CDR1 SGHTA and CDR2 FQGNSA. Trimming at V came to 2 bases and at J to 1 base, leaving 1 base not matched to a gene. The DNA of the CDR3 is TGTGCCAGCAGCTTAAGGACTAGCCAAGAGACCCAGTACTTC. It yields the protein CASSLRTSQETQYF.

This chain connects TRBV2 to TRBJ2-1; 9 bases are a match to TRBD2. Trimming removed 7 bases from V and 5 bases from J; junction bases left unmatched: 9. Germline V CDR1 and CDR2: SNHLY, FYNNEI. This CDR3 region has 15 residues. In nucleotides, the CDR3 is TGTGCCAGCACCGTTTTAGCGGGGGCCCACAATGAGCAGTTCTTC. Its protein product is CASTVLAGAHNEQFF.

CDR3 DNA: TGTGCCAGCAGCTTGGTGGGGGCGGGCGGCTACACCTTC. This sequence encodes CASSLVGAGGYTF. The rearrangement links TRBV5-5 to TRBJ1-2; D perhaps matches TRBD1 (6 bases). This CDR3 comprises 13 residues. Germline lookup yields CDR1 SGHKS and CDR2 YYEKEE (reference sequence). V was cut by 0 bases and J by 8 bases, with 11 bases left in between.

V gene TRBV21-1 combines with J gene TRBJ2-7; the D segment call TRBD1 is taken from the table without a DNA check. TRBV21-1 is a pseudogene. The CDR3 is made up of 14 amino acids. The CDR3 reads CASSGRDSSYEQYF. The CDR3, as DNA: TGTGCCAGCAGCGGTCGGGACAGTTCCTACGAGCAGTACTTC.

This clone has only a few counts. The V and J genes are TRBV29-1 and TRBJ2-7; 10 bases line up with TRBD2. CDR1 SQVTM and CDR2 ANQGSEA come from the germline V gene. Germline trimming cut 4 bases from V and 1 base from J; bases unmatched to any gene: 7. This CDR3 spans 15 amino acids. CDR3 bases: TGCAGCGTTGTATGGCTAGCGGGAGAGTCCTACGAGCAGTACTTC. Protein product: CSVVWLAGESYEQYF.

The rearrangement uses TRBV25-1 and TRBJ2-7, with 7 bases identical to TRBD1. V trimming: 5 bases; J trimming: 0 bases; junction bases outside the gene matches: 4. The CDR3 totals 14 residues. Germline CDR1 is MGHDK and CDR2 is SYGVNS. As DNA, the CDR3 is TGTGCCAGCAGTCCATGGGACAGCTCCTACGAGCAGTACTTC. It yields the protein CASSPWDSSYEQYF.